Described below is a single TCR beta chain sequence and its context. Its antigen is currently unknown. This sample was taken from a study of cytomegalovirus exposure and HLA in healthy donors. The CDR3 is 15 residues long. Trimming removed 2 bases at V and 3 bases at J, with 12 bases between. The germline V gene has CDR1 SEHNR and CDR2 FQNEAQ (reference sequence). 60 Vbeta and 13 Jbeta primers were used in PCR. The method was immunoSEQ multiplex PCR; TCRdb's version includes in-frame clones alone and lacks a portion of them. The sample lists 68,000 or so clones, around four fifths occurring once. General study findings and limits: The number of N-insertions in an Asian-associated ancestry cluster was reportedly below the roughly 620-donor mean in a later analysis. A few V segments could not be told apart, such as TRBV6-2 and TRBV6-3, and were left out. Other equally common chains were less clonally expanded than HLA-associated TCR beta chains, a later analysis showed.

The chain combines TRBV7-9 with TRBJ2-3, with D perhaps TRBD2 (6 bases). Sequencing was performed on PBMCs. The source is a human donor in good health. CDR3 bases: TGTGCCAGCAGCTTATGGGGGGTGAATACAGATACGCAGTATTTT. Residues: CASSLWGVNTDTQYF.